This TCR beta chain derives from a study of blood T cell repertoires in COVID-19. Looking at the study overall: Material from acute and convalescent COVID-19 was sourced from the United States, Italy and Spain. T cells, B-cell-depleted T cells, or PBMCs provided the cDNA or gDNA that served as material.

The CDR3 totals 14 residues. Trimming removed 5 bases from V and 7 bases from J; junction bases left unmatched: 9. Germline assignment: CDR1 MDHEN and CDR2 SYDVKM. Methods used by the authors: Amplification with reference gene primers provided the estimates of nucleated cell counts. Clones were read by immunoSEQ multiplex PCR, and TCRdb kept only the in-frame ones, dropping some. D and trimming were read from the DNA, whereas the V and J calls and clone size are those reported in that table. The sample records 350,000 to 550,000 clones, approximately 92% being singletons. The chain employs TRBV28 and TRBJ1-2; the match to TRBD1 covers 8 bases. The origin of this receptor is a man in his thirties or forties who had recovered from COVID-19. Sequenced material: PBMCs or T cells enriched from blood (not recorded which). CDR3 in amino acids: CASSRVDRASGYTF. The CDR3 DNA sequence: TGTGCCAGCAGTAGAGTGGACAGGGCTAGTGGCTACACCTTC.